These T cell receptor beta chains were read from a single sample in a study of Ad26.COV2.S vaccination and SARS-CoV-2 variants. Data came from immunoSEQ multiplex PCR; TCRdb stores just in-frame clones and leaves some out. The table lists 97,000 or so clones, over 60% of them singletons. This specimen consisted of peripheral blood, obtained after recovery from COVID-19. Every receptor here comes from a human donor who had recovered from COVID-19. Both conserved end residues are trimmed from each CDR3.

ASSTRTIRGGY 11 TRBJ2-4 TRBV9
ASSQERRQPYGYT 13 TRBJ1-2 TRBV4-2
ASSYRTTGGRTEAF 14 TRBJ1-1 TRBV6-5
ASGLVTQRAGATQY 14 TRBJ2-5 TRBV12-5
ASKELRGYT 9 TRBJ1-2 TRBV2
ASSLVGGPRYGYT 13 TRBJ1-2 TRBV7-2
ASSNGQGYTGELF 13 TRBJ2-2 TRBV5-1
ASSQDGRETQY 11 TRBJ2-5 TRBV3-1/TRBV3-2
ASSPRISGNEQF 12 TRBJ2-1 TRBV11-2
ASSRERTDGYT 11 TRBJ1-2 TRBV19
ASTLGAAYNEQF 12 TRBJ2-1 TRBV19
ASSPRPGQGAEAF 13 TRBJ1-1 TRBV3-1/TRBV3-2
ASSLSKNTEAF 11 TRBJ1-1 TRBV18
ASSSSHKSNTGELF 14 TRBJ2-2 TRBV28
ASGSSDTQY 9 TRBJ2-3 TRBV28
ASSPSRDRWNEQF 13 TRBJ2-1 TRBV18
ASSHIAGGLNEQF 13 TRBJ2-1 TRBV11-2
ASSLNQGEGYT 11 TRBJ1-2 TRBV5-1
ASTPTPIGQPQH 12 TRBJ1-5 TRBV28
ASRRQGAFGYT 11 TRBJ1-2 TRBV6-5
ASSQITRDSSNYGYT 15 TRBJ1-2 TRBV4-2
AWTRGREKLF 10 TRBJ1-4 TRBV30
ASSRENSPLH 10 TRBJ1-6 TRBV6-2/TRBV6-3
ATSRDFGGGNQPQH 14 TRBJ1-5 TRBV15
ASSSSRGGLGRNEKLF 16 TRBJ1-4 TRBV11-2
ASSEYFARDTEAF 13 TRBJ1-1 TRBV2
ASSKDRADNEKLF 13 TRBJ1-4 TRBV5-1
ASSSPSQGTDTQY 13 TRBJ2-3 TRBV7-9
ASSIGGAAELF 11 TRBJ2-2 TRBV7-9
ASSRGTGDGYT 11 TRBJ1-2 TRBV3-1/TRBV3-2
ASSPGQFQETQY 12 TRBJ2-5 TRBV28
ASSQGQGGPEAF 12 TRBJ1-1 TRBV3-1/TRBV3-2
AWRQGNTEAF 10 TRBJ1-1 TRBV30
ASSVVASQGTEAF 13 TRBJ1-1 TRBV9
ARRTTGTGRAGELF 14 TRBJ2-2 TRBV2
ASSVGPRDEQF 11 TRBJ2-1 TRBV9
ASSVATGGGYEQY 13 TRBJ2-7 TRBV9
ASSWSPQDQY 10 TRBJ2-5 TRBV11-2
ASSVQGEGNSPLH 13 TRBJ1-6 TRBV2
ASSIDYSRDEKLF 13 TRBJ1-4 TRBV19
ASSLQQEFYGYT 12 TRBJ1-2 TRBV28
ASSPTGIKAKNIQY 14 TRBJ2-4 TRBV2
ATGEGPGELF 10 TRBJ2-2 TRBV6-6
ASSEALLRVGFEAF 14 TRBJ1-1 TRBV6-1
ASSRQGTDTQY 11 TRBJ2-3 TRBV11-3
ASSLDLKETQY 11 TRBJ2-5 TRBV5-1
ASSPRTGYGYT 11 TRBJ1-2 TRBV7-9
ASSPPDGDTQY 11 TRBJ2-3 TRBV9
ASSLSGQFYNEQF 13 TRBJ2-1 TRBV27
ASRRLGYSTDTQY 13 TRBJ2-3 TRBV27
ASRLGGAETQY 11 TRBJ2-5 TRBV2
ASNVAMGETQY 11 TRBJ2-5 TRBV19
ASSFDRGHEQY 11 TRBJ2-7 TRBV5-4
ASSLEGVSNQPQH 13 TRBJ1-5 TRBV7-2
ASSYSGAGGVQPQH 14 TRBJ1-5 TRBV6-2/TRBV6-3